This T cell receptor beta chain was retrieved from a study of graft-versus-host responses after intestinal transplantation. This clone has just one count. Data came from immunoSEQ multiplex PCR; TCRdb stores just in-frame clones and leaves some out. Among 35,000 to 40,000 clones listed, roughly 80% were seen once. This receptor was obtained from a human patient who received an intestinal transplant, so some T cells may come from the graft donor. The sample was PBMCs, taken 1070 days after transplant.

The CDR3 sequence: CASSPRGHEQFF. In DNA form, the CDR3 reads TGTGCCAGCAGCCCCAGGGGGCATGAGCAGTTCTTC. The chain recombines TRBV7-6 with TRBJ2-1, with TRBD1 identical over 8 bases. There are 12 residues in the CDR3. The germline CDR1 and CDR2 sequences are SGHVS and FNYEAQ. Trimming cost V 5 bases and J 8 bases; bases outside gene matches: 2.